The clone carrying this T cell receptor beta chain occurred many times. This sample stems from a study of T-cell reconstitution after alpha-beta-depleted transplantation in children. During its preparation, the TCRbeta library received unique molecular identifiers. TCRdb called the PCR reads again in MiXCR, with one record for every CDR3 protein. The sample lists fewer than 250,000 distinct CDR3 sequences, 8.2% occurring once. V lost 1 base to trimming and J lost 6 bases; unmatched junction nucleotides: 5. Per the germline V gene, CDR1 is SGHTA and CDR2 is FQGNSA. This CDR3 comprises 16 residues. This specimen consisted of PBMCs, mostly from graft donor cells, obtained 180 days after TCRalphabeta/CD19-depleted stem cell transplant. The source of this sequence is a male patient younger than 18 who had a stem cell transplant for acute lymphoblastic leukemia, so the T cells may come from the graft donor. The chain combines TRBV7-2 with TRBJ2-1; 11 bases are shared with TRBD2. The CDR3 sequence is CASSLVAGTSGNEQFF. The CDR3 DNA reads TGTGCCAGCAGCTTAGTGGCCGGGACTAGCGGCAATGAGCAGTTCTTC.